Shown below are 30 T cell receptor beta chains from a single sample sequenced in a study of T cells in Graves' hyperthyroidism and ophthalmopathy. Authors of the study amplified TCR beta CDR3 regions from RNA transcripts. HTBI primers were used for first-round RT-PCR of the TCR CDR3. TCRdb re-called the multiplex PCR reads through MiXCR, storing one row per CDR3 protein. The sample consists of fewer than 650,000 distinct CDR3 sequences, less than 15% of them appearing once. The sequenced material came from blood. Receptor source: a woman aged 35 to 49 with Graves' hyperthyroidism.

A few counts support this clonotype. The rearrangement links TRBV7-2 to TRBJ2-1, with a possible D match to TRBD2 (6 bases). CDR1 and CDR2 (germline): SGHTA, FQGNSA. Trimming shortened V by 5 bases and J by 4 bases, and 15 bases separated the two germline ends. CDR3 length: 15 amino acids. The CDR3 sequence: CASSMGGLYYNEQFF. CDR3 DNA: TGTGCCAGCAGCATGGGGGGACTGTATTACAATGAGCAGTTCTTC.

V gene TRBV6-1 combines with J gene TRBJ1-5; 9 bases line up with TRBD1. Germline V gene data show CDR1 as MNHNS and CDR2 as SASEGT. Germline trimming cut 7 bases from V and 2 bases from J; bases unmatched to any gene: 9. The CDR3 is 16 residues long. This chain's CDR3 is CASIERDRAGNQPQHF. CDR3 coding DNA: TGTGCCAGCATCGAACGGGACAGGGCAGGCAATCAGCCCCAGCATTTT.

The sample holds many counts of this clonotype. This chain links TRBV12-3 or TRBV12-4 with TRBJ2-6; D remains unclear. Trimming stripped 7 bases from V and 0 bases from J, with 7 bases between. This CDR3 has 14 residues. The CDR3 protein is CASNVHSGANVLTF. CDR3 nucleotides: TGTGCCAGCAACGTCCACTCTGGGGCCAACGTCCTGACTTTC.

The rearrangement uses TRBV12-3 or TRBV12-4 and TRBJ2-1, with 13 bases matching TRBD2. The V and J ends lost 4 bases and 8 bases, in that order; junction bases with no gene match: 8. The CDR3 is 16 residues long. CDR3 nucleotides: TGTGCCAGCAGTTACTCCGGGACTAGCGGGACGGATGAGCAGTTCTTC. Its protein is CASSYSGTSGTDEQFF.

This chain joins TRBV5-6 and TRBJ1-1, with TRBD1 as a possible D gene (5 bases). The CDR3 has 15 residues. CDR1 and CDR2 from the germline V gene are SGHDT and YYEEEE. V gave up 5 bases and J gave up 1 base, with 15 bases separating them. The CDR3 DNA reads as TGTGCCAGCAGTTTCATGGGACTGGGGAACACTGAAGCTTTCTTT. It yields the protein CASSFMGLGNTEAFF.

CDR3 DNA: TGTGCCAGCAGCCCGCCGGGACTAGCAGGAGAGACCCAGTACTTC. Amino acid sequence: CASSPPGLAGETQYF. The V and J genes are TRBV5-6 and TRBJ2-5, with 9 nucleotides matching TRBD2. Germline V gives CDR1 SGHDT, CDR2 YYEEEE. Trimming removed 4 bases from V and 4 bases from J; junction bases left unmatched: 8. The CDR3 is made up of 15 amino acids.

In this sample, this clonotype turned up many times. CDR3 protein: CASSRGAGDYNEQFF. DNA for the CDR3: TGTGCCAGCAGCCGGGGGGCCGGGGACTACAATGAGCAGTTCTTC. The V and J genes are TRBV7-2 and TRBJ2-1, with D perhaps matching TRBD2 (7 bases). The CDR3 consists of 15 residues. The germline CDR1 and CDR2 sequences are SGHTA and FQGNSA. The V and J ends lost 5 bases and 3 bases respectively, with 14 bases between them.

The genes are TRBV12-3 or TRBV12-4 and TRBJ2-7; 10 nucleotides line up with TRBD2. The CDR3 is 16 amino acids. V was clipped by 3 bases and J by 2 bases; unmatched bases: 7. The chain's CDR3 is CASSFLRGLATYEQYF. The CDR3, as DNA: TGTGCCAGCAGTTTTTTGAGGGGACTAGCGACCTACGAGCAGTACTTC.

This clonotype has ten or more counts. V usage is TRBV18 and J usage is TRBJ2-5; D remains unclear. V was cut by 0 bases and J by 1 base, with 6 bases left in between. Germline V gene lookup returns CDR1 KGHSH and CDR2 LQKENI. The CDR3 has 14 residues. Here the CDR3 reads CASSPPMGQETQYF. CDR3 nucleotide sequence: TGTGCCAGCTCACCACCGATGGGCCAAGAGACCCAGTACTTC.

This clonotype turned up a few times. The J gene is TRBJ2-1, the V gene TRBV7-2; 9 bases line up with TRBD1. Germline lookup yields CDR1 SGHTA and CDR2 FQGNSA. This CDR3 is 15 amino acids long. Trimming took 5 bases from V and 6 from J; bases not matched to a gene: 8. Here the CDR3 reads CASSDRDRVANEQFF. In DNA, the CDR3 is TGTGCCAGCAGCGACCGGGACAGGGTGGCCAATGAGCAGTTCTTC.

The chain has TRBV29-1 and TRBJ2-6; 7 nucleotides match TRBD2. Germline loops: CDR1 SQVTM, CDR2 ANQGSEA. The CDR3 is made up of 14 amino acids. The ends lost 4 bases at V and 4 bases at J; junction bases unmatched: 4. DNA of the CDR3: TGCAGCGTTGTGGGTAGCGGGGGGGCCAACGTCCTGACTTTC. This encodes CSVVGSGGANVLTF.

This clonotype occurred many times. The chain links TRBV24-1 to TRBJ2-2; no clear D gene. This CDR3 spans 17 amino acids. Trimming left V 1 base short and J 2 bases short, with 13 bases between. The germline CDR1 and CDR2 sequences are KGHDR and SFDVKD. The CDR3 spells CATSDFVTQGNTGELFF. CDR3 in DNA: TGTGCCACCAGTGATTTCGTAACACAAGGAAACACCGGGGAGCTGTTTTTT.

CDR3 amino acids: CASTSGRIQPQHF. The CDR3 DNA is TGTGCCAGCACTTCGGGTCGTATCCAGCCCCAGCATTTT. This chain uses TRBV28 with TRBJ1-5; D uncertain. V lost 7 bases to trimming and J lost 7 bases, with 14 bases between them. Germline CDR1 reads MDHEN; CDR2 reads SYDVKM. The CDR3 has 13 amino acids.

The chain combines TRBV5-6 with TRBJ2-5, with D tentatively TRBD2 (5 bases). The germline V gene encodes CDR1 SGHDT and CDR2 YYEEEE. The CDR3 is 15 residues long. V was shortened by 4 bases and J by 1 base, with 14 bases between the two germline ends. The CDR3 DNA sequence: TGTGCCAGCAGCATTATCAGCGGAACCCAAGAGACCCAGTACTTC. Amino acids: CASSIISGTQETQYF.

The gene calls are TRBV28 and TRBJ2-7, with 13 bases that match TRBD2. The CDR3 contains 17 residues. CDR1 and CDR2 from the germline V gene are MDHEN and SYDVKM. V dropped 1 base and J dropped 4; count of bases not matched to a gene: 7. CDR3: CASSLSGWTSGRYEQYF. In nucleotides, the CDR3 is TGTGCCAGCAGTTTATCGGGGTGGACTAGCGGGAGATACGAGCAGTACTTC.

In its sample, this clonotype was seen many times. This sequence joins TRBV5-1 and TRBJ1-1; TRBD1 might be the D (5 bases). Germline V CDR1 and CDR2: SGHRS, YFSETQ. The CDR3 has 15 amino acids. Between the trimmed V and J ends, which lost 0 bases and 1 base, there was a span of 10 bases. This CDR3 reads CASSLAGVTNTEAFF. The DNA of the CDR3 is TGCGCCAGCAGCTTGGCGGGGGTAACGAACACTGAAGCTTTCTTT.

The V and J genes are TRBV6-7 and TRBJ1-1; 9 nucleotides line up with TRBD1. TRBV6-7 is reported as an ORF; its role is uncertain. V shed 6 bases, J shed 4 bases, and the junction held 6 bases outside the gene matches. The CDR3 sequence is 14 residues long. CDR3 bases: TGTGCCAGCAGGCTCAACAGGGGGCTCACTGAAGCTTTCTTT. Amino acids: CASRLNRGLTEAFF.

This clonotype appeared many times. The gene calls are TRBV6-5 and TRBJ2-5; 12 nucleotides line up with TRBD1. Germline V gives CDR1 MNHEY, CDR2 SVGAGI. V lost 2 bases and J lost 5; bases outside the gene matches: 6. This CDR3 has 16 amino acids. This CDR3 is CASSYTGTGGTETQYF. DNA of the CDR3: TGTGCCAGCAGTTACACCGGGACAGGGGGCACGGAGACCCAGTACTTC.

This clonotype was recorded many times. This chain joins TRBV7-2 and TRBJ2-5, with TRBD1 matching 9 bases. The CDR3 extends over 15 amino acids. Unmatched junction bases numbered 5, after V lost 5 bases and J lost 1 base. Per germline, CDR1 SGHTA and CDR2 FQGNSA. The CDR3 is CASSPDRGPQETQYF. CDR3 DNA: TGTGCCAGCAGCCCGGACAGGGGCCCCCAAGAGACCCAGTACTTC.

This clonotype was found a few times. CDR3 DNA: TGTGCCAGCACTCCGCGGAGGCCCAAAAACATTCAGTACTTC. This translates into CASTPRRPKNIQYF. The rearrangement uses TRBV28 and TRBJ2-4; possibly TRBD2 for D (5 bases). V was cut by 7 bases and J by 2 bases, with 12 bases left in between. This CDR3 region has 14 residues. The germline V gene has CDR1 MDHEN and CDR2 SYDVKM.

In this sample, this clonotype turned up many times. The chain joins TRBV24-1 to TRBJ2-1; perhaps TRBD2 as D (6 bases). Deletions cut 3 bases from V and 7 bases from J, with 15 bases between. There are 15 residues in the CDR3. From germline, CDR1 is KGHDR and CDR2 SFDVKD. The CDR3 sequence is CATSDDLPGGNEQFF. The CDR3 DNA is TGTGCCACCAGTGATGACCTACCCGGGGGAAATGAGCAGTTCTTC.

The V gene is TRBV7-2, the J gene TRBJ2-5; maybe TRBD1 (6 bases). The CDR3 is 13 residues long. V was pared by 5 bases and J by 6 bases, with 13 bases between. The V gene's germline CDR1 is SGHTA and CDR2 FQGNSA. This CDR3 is CASSAGTMQTQYF. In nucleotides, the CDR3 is TGTGCCAGCAGCGCCGGGACAATGCAGACCCAGTACTTC. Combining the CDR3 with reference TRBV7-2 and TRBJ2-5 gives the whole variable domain GAGVSQSPSNKVTEKGKDVELRCDPISGHTALYWYRQSLGQGLEFLIYFQGNSAPDKSGLPSDRFSAERTGGSVSTLTIQRTQQEDSAVYLCASSAGTMQTQYFGPGTRLLVL.

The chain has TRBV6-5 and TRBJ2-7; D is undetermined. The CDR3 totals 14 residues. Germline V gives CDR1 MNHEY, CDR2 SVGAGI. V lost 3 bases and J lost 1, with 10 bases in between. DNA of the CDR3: TGTGCCAGCAGTTATAGACCGGCGTCCTACGAGCAGTACTTC. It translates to CASSYRPASYEQYF.

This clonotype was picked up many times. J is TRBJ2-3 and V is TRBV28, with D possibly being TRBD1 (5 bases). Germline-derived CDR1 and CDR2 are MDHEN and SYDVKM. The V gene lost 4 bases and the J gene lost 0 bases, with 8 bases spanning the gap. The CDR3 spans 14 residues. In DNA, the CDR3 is TGTGCCAGCAGTTCCTCAGGGAGCACAGATACGCAGTATTTT. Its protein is CASSSSGSTDTQYF.

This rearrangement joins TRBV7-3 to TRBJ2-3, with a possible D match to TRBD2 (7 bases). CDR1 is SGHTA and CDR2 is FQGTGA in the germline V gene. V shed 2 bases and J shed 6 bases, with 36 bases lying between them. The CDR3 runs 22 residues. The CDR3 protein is CASSLLSRYDEGGAGIADTQYF. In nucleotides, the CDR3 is TGTGCCAGCAGCTTATTGTCGCGGTACGACGAGGGGGGGGCGGGAATCGCCGATACGCAGTATTTT. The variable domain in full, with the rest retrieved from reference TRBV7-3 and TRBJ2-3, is GAGVSQTPSNKVTEKGKYVELRCDPISGHTALYWYRQSLGQGPEFLIYFQGTGAADDSGLPNDRFFAVRPEGSVSTLKIQRTERGDSAVYLCASSLLSRYDEGGAGIADTQYFGPGTRLTVL.

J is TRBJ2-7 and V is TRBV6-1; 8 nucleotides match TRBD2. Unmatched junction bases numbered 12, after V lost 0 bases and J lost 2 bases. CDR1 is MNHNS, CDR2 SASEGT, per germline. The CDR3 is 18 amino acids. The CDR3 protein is CASSEALPGRGGAYEQYF. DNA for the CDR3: TGTGCCAGCAGTGAAGCGCTTCCAGGACGGGGGGGGGCCTACGAGCAGTACTTC.

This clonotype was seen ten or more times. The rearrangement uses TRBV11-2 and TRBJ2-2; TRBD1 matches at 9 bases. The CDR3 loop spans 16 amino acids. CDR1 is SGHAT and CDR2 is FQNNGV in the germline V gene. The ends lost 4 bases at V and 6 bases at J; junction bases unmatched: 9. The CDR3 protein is CASSSGTGTVSGELFF. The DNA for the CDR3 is TGTGCCAGCAGCTCTGGGACAGGGACGGTGTCCGGGGAGCTGTTTTTT.

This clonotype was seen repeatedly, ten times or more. CDR3 nucleotide sequence: TGTGCCAGCAGTTCCCGACTAGCGAGGCCCACAGATACGCAGTATTTT. It yields the protein CASSSRLARPTDTQYF. V usage is TRBV6-1 and J usage is TRBJ2-3; 8 bases are a match to TRBD2. The CDR3 contains 16 residues. The junction had 9 bases not matched to a gene; V was cut back by 5 bases and J by 2 bases. From germline, CDR1 is MNHNS and CDR2 SASEGT.

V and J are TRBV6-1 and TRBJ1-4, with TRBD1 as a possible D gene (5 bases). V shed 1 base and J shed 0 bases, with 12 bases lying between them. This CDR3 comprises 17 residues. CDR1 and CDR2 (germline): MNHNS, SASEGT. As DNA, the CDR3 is TGTGCCAGCAGTGAAGTATGGGGGACCTCAACTAATGAAAAACTGTTTTTT. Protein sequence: CASSEVWGTSTNEKLFF.

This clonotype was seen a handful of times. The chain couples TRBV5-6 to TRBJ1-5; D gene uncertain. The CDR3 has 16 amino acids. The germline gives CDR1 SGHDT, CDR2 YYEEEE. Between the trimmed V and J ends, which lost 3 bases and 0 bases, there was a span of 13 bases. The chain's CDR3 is CASSSWAFNSNQPQHF. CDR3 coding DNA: TGTGCCAGCAGCTCGTGGGCCTTCAATAGCAATCAGCCCCAGCATTTT.